These T cell receptor beta chains were read from a single sample in a study of blood T cell repertoires in COVID-19. Measured with immunoSEQ multiplex PCR; TCRdb has only the in-frame clones, and not every one. Counted here are approximately 490,000 clones, 88% occurring once; the ten biggest clones make up 6.5% to 9.5%. Sequencing was done on a sample of PBMCs or T cells enriched from blood (not recorded which). All receptors derive from an older woman who had recovered from COVID-19. Both conserved end residues are part of each CDR3. Each record gives: V gene, J gene, clone size, D gene, CDR3 protein, CDR3 DNA. The D gene is left open where the match is weak. Part of the rows lack a size; the others show once, few, many or a class for expanded clones.

V: TRBV7-9; J: TRBJ2-1; size: -; D: -; CDR3: CASSPPAGSSYNEQFF; DNA: TGTGCCAGCAGCCCGCCGGCGGGGAGCTCCTACAATGAGCAGTTCTTC
V: TRBV4-1; J: TRBJ2-4; size: -; D: -; CDR3: CASSQTGLTKNIQYF; DNA: TGCGCCAGCAGCCAGACAGGTCTCACCAAAAACATTCAGTACTTC
V: TRBV3-1/TRBV3-2; J: TRBJ1-2; size: -; D: -; CDR3: CASSLGVGGYTF; DNA: TGTGCCAGCAGCCTGGGCGTCGGAGGCTACACCTTC
V: TRBV2; J: TRBJ2-2; size: few; D: TRBD1; CDR3: CASSGVGQVDSGELFF; DNA: TGTGCCAGCAGTGGGGTCGGACAGGTGGATTCCGGGGAGCTGTTTTTT
V: TRBV9; J: TRBJ2-3; size: -; D: -; CDR3: CASSEQGQVTDTQYF; DNA: TGTGCCAGCAGCGAGCAGGGTCAGGTCACAGATACGCAGTATTTT
V: TRBV2; J: TRBJ1-2; size: once; D: TRBD1; CDR3: CASREDRGGYTF; DNA: TGTGCCAGCAGAGAGGACAGGGGTGGCTACACCTTC
V: TRBV30; J: TRBJ2-3; size: -; D: TRBD2; CDR3: CAWSVPPSGGSTDTQYF; DNA: TGTGCCTGGAGTGTACCTCCTAGCGGGGGTAGCACAGATACGCAGTATTTT
V: TRBV3-1/TRBV3-2; J: TRBJ1-2; size: -; D: TRBD1; CDR3: CASSQDLSGGAWGYTF; DNA: TGTGCCAGCAGCCAAGATTTATCAGGGGGAGCGTGGGGCTACACCTTC
V: TRBV9; J: TRBJ2-1; size: -; D: -; CDR3: CASSVAGYNEQFF; DNA: TGTGCCAGCAGCGTAGCGGGGTACAATGAGCAGTTCTTC
V: TRBV7-6; J: TRBJ1-4; size: -; D: TRBD1; CDR3: CASRSSIDRVSNEKLFF; DNA: TGTGCCAGCAGGTCATCCATCGACAGGGTCTCTAATGAAAAACTGTTTTTT